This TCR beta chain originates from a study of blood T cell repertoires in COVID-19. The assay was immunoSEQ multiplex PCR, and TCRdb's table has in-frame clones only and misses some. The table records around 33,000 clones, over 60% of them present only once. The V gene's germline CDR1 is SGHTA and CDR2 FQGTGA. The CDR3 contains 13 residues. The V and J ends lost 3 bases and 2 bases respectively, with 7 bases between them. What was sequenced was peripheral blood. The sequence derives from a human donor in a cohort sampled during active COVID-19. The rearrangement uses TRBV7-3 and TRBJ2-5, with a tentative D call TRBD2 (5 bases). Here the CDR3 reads CASSLEVQETQYF. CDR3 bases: TGTGCCAGCAGCTTGGAGGTACAAGAGACCCAGTACTTC.